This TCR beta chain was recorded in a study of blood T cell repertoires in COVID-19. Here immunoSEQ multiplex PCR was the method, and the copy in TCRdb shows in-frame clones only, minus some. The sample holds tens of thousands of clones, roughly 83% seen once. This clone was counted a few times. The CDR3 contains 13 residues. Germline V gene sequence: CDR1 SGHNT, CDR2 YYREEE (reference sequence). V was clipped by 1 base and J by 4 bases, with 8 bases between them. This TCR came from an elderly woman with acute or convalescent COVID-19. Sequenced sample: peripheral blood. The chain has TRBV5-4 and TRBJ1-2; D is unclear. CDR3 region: CASSLQEGYGYTF. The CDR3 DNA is TGTGCCAGCAGCTTGCAGGAGGGCTATGGCTACACCTTC.